The entry below describes one T cell receptor beta chain. This sample is part of a study of blood T cell repertoires in COVID-19. In the study overall: Samples representing acute and convalescent COVID-19 were sourced from the United States, Italy and Spain. The cDNA or gDNA used as material had been derived from T cells, B-cell-depleted T cells, or PBMCs.

How the authors handled the data: Reference gene primer amplification gave nucleated cell count estimates. The assay was immunoSEQ multiplex PCR, and TCRdb's table has in-frame clones only and misses some. V and J calls and clone size are given by that table; D and trimming were obtained from the DNA. The sample shows about 140,000 clones, 82% of them seen only once. CDR1 is SNHLY and CDR2 is FYNNEI in the germline V gene. V lost 5 bases to trimming and J lost 0 bases; unmatched junction nucleotides: 4. The CDR3 length is 15 residues. The chain combines TRBV2 with TRBJ1-3, with 7 bases aligning to TRBD1. The source material was peripheral blood. The receptor's source is a woman older than 75 with acute or convalescent COVID-19. The CDR3, as DNA: TGTGCCAGCAGTCAGACAGGGAGCTCTGGAAACACCATATATTTT. Encoded protein: CASSQTGSSGNTIYF.